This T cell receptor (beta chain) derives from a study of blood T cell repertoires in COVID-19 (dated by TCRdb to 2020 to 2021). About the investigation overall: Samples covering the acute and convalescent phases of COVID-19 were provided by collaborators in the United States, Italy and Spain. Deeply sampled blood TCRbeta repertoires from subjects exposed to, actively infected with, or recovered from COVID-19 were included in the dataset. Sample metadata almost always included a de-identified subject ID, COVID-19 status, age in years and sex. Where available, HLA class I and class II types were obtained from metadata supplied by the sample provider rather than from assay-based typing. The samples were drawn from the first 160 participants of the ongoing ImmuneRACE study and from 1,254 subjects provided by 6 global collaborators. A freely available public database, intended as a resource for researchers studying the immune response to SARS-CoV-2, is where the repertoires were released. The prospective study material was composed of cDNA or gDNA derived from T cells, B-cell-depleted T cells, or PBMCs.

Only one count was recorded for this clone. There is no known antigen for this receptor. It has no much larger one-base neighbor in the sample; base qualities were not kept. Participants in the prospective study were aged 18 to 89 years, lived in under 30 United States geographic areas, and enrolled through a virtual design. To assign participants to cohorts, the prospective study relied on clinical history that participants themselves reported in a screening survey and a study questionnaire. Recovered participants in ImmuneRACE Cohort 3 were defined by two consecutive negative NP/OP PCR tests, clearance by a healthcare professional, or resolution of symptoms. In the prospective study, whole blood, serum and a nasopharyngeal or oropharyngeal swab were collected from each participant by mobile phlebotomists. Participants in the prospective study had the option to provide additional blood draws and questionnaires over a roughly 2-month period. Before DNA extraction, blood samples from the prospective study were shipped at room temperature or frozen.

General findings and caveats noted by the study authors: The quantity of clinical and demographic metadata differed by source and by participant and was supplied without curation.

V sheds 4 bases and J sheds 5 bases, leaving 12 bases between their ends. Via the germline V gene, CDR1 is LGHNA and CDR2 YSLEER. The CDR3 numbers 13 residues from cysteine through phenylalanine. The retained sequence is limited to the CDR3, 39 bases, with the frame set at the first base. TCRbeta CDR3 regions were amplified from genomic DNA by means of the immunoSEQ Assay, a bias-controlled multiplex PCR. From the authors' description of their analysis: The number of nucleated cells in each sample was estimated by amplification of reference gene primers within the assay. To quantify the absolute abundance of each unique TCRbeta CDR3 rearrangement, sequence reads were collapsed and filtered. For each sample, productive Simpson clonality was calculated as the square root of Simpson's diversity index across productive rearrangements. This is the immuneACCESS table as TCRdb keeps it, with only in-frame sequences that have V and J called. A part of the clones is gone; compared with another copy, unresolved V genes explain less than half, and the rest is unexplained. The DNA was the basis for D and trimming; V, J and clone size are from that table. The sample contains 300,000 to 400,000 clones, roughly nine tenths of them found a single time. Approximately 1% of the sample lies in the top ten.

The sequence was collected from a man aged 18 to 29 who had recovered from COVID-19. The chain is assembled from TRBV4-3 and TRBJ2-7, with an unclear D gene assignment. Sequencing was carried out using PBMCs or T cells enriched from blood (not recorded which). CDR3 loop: CASSPGGRHEQYF. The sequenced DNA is TGCGCCAGCAGCCCCGGTGGCAGGCACGAGCAGTACTTC.